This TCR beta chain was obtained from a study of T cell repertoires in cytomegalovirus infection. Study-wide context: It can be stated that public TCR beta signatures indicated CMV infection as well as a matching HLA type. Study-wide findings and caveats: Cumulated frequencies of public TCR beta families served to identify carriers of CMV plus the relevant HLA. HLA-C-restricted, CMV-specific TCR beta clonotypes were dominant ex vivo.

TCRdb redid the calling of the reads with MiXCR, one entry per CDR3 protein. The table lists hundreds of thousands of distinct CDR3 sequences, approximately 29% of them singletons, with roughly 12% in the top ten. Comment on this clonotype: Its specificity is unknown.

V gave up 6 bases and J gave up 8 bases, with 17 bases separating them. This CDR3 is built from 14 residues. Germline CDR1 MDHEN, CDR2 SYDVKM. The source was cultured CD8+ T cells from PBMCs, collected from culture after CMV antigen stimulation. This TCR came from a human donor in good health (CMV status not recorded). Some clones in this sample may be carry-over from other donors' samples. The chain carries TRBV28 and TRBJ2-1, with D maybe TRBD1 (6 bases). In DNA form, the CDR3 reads TGTGCCAGCAGCCCCGAACGGACAGACGATGAGCAGTTCTTC. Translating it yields CASSPERTDDEQFF.